Sequencing of this T cell receptor (beta chain) was carried out in a study of blood T cell repertoires in COVID-19. Study context: The cDNA or gDNA used as material had been derived from T cells, B-cell-depleted T cells, or PBMCs.

CDR1 and CDR2 from the germline V gene are SQVTM and ANQGSEA. This CDR3 has 13 residues. V was clipped by 4 bases and J by 3 bases; unmatched bases: 3. Cohorts were determined from participant-reported clinical history. Generated by immunoSEQ multiplex PCR, the TCRdb table keeps only in-frame clones and is missing some. The sample shows about 180,000 clones, approximately 84% of them seen only once. Sequencing was done on a sample of PBMCs or T cells enriched from blood (not recorded which). This clonotype was obtained from a woman in her fifties or sixties who had recovered from COVID-19. The genes are TRBV29-1 and TRBJ1-5, with TRBD1 matching over 7 bases. DNA for the CDR3: TGCAGCGTTGGGGACAGTGCCAATCAGCCCCAGCATTTT. It is translated as CSVGDSANQPQHF.